These T cell receptor beta chains were read from a single sample in a study of T-cell memory formation after mild COVID-19. TCRdb used MiXCR to reprocess the 5' RACE reads, holding one entry per CDR3 protein. The sample holds roughly 450,000 distinct CDR3 sequences; around a sixth are singletons and the top ten take approximately 13%. The specimen sequenced was PBMCs or a T cell subset sorted from them (not recorded which). These receptors originate from an adult woman who had mild COVID-19 (a few samples of this study predate the infection). Cell type and time point are not known. Both conserved end residues are part of each CDR3. Fields, in order: CDR3 protein, CDR3 DNA, D gene, V gene, J gene, clone size. A D gene is named only where the DNA matches it firmly. Clone size, where shown, is once, few, many, or a class for clones that have expanded.

CDR3: CASSYGGGVDNEQFF; DNA: TGTGCCAGCAGTTACGGCGGGGGGGTGGATAATGAGCAGTTCTTC; D: TRBD2; V: TRBV6-6; J: TRBJ2-1; size: NA
CDR3: CASSLFSTSGRGDEQFF; DNA: TGTGCCAGCAGCCTCTTCTCAACTAGCGGGAGAGGGGATGAGCAGTTCTTC; D: TRBD2; V: TRBV6-2/TRBV6-3; J: TRBJ2-1; size: NA
CDR3: CASSQAASSSYEQYF; DNA: TGTGCCAGCAGCCAAGCAGCTTCTAGCTCCTACGAGCAGTACTTC; D: NA; V: TRBV4-2; J: TRBJ2-7; size: NA
CDR3: CASSLDDVGAQFF; DNA: TGTGCCAGCAGCTTGGACGACGTCGGGGCGCAGTTCTTC; D: NA; V: TRBV5-4; J: TRBJ2-1; size: few
CDR3: CASSSTRDKGSPFSYEQYF; DNA: TGTGCCAGCAGTTCAACCCGGGACAAGGGATCACCCTTCTCCTACGAGCAGTACTTC; D: NA; V: TRBV12-3/TRBV12-4; J: TRBJ2-7; size: NA
CDR3: CASSVGGTSGRQFF; DNA: TGTGCCAGCAGCGTAGGAGGCACTAGCGGACGGCAGTTCTTC; D: TRBD2; V: TRBV9; J: TRBJ2-1; size: few
CDR3: CASSHGTSNTGELFF; DNA: TGTGCCAGCAGCCACGGGACATCGAACACCGGGGAGCTGTTTTTT; D: NA; V: TRBV7-6; J: TRBJ2-2; size: NA
CDR3: CASSQGLSLSYEQYF; DNA: TGCGCCAGCAGCCAGGGTCTGTCCCTCTCCTACGAGCAGTACTTC; D: NA; V: TRBV4-1; J: TRBJ2-7; size: NA
CDR3: CASSYSGRGSYNEQFF; DNA: TGTGCCAGCAGTTACTCCGGGAGGGGCTCCTACAATGAGCAGTTCTTC; D: TRBD2; V: TRBV6-2/TRBV6-3; J: TRBJ2-1; size: NA
CDR3: CASSQTGSYEQYF; DNA: TGCGCCAGCAGCCAAACCGGCTCCTACGAGCAGTACTTC; D: NA; V: TRBV4-1; J: TRBJ2-7; size: few